The clone carrying this TCR beta chain appeared a few times. Its antigen is undetermined. The sample has other DNA sequences that encode this CDR3 too. Purity above 98% was achieved in all sorted populations. As every portion of the isolated RNA was reverse transcribed, the sequencing read expressed TCRB transcripts. Profiled with immunoSEQ multiplex PCR; TCRdb holds only in-frame clones, not every one. The data contain 250,000 to 350,000 clones, approximately 11% of them singletons. This entry belongs to a study of beta chain features in type 1 diabetes. Study-wide results and limits: All four CD4+ subsets from Type 1 diabetes patients carried moderately but significantly shorter TCRB CDR3s. PCR might favor shorter templates, but any such skew would affect patients and controls equally.

Germline values: CDR1 MDHEN, CDR2 SYDVKM. V was cut by 5 bases and J by 3 bases, with 5 bases left in between. This CDR3 contains 11 residues. The clonotype originates from a woman aged 25 to 39 in good health. The gene calls are TRBV28 and TRBJ2-7; D is unresolved. The sample taken for sequencing was naive CD4+ T cells from blood. CDR3 nucleotide sequence: TGTGCCAGCAGTCCCTACTACGAGCAGTACTTC. As protein: CASSPYYEQYF.